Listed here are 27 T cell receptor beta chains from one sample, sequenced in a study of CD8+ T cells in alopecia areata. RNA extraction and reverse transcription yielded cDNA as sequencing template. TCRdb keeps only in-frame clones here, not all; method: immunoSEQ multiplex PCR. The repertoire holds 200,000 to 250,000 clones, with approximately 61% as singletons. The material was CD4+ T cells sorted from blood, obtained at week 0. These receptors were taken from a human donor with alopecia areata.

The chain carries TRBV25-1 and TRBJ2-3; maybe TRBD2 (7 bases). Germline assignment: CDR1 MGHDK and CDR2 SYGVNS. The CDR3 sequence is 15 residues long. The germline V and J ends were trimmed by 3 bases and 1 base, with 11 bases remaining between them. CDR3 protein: CASSDAGAGTDTQYF. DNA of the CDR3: TGTGCCAGCAGTGATGCGGGGGCGGGCACAGATACGCAGTATTTT.

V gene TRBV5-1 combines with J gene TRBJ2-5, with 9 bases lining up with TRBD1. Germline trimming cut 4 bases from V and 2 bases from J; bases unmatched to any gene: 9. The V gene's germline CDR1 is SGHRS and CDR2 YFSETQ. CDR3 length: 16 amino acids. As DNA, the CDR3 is TGCGCCAGCAGCCCGGGGACAGGGTCAACGCAAGAGACCCAGTACTTC. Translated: CASSPGTGSTQETQYF.

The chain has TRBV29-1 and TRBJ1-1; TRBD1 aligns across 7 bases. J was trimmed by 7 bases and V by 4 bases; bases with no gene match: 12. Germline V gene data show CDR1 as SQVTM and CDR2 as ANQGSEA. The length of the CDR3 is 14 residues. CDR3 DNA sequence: TGCAGCGTTGGGCGACAGGGTGCCCCTTATGAAGCTTTCTTT. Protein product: CSVGRQGAPYEAFF.

In DNA form, the CDR3 reads TGTGCCTGGAGTGTAAGGACAGGGGTTTCTCAGCCCCAGCATTTT. It specifies CAWSVRTGVSQPQHF. V is TRBV30 and J is TRBJ1-5; 9 bases line up with TRBD1. With 0 bases clipped from V and 6 bases from J, the junction kept 6 bases outside the gene matches. Germline V gene sequence: CDR1 GTSNPN, CDR2 SVGIG (reference sequence). The CDR3 has 15 amino acids.

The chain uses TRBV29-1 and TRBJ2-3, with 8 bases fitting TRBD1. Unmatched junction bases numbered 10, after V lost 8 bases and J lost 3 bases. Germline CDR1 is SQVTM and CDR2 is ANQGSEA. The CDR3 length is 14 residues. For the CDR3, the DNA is TGCAGCACGTCCCGGACAGGGCGGACAGATACGCAGTATTTT. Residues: CSTSRTGRTDTQYF.

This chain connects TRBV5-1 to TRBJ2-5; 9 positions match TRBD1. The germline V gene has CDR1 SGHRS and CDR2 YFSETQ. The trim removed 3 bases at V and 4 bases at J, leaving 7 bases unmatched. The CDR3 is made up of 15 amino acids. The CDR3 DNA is TGCGCCAGCAGCTACCTCCGGGACAGGGCAGAGACCCAGTACTTC. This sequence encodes CASSYLRDRAETQYF.

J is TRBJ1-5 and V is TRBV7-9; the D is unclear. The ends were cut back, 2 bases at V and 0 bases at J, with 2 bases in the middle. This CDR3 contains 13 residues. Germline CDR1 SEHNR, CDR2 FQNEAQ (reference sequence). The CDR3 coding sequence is TGTGCCAGCAGCTTAACTAGCAATCAGCCCCAGCATTTT. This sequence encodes CASSLTSNQPQHF.

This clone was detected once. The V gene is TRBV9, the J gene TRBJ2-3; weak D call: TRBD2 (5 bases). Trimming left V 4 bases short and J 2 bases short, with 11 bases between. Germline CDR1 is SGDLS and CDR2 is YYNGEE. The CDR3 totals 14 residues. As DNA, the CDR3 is TGTGCCAGCAGCCCCGGGGATTTCACAGATACGCAGTATTTT. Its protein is CASSPGDFTDTQYF.

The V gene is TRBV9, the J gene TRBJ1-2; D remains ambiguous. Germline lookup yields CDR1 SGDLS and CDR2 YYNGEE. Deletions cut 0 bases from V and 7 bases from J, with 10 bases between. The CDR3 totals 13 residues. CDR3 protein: CASSVAGEGGYTF. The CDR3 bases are TGTGCCAGCAGCGTAGCCGGGGAGGGTGGCTACACCTTC. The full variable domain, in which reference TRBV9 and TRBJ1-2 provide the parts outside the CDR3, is DSGVTQTPKHLITATGQRVTLRCSPRSGDLSVYWYQQSLDQGLQFLIQYYNGEERAKGNILERFSAQQFPDLHSELNLSSLELGDSALYFCASSVAGEGGYTFGSGTRLTVV.

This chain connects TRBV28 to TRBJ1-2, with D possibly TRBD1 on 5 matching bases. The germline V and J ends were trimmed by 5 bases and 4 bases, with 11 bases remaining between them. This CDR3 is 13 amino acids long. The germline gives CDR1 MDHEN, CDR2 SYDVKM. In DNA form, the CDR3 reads TGTGCCAGCAGTGGGGCAGGGCCCTATGGCTACACCTTC. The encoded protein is CASSGAGPYGYTF.

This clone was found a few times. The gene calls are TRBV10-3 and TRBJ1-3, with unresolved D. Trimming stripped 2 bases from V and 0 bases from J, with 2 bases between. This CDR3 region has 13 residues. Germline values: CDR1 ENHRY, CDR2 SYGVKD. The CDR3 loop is CAISETSGNTIYF. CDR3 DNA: TGTGCCATCAGTGAGACCTCTGGAAACACCATATATTTT.

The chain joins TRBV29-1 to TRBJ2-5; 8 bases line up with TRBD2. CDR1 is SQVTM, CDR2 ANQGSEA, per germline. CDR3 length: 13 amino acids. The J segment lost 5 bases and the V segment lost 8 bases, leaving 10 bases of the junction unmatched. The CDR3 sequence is CSFSGAARETQYF. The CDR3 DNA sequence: TGCAGCTTTAGCGGGGCCGCCAGGGAGACCCAGTACTTC.

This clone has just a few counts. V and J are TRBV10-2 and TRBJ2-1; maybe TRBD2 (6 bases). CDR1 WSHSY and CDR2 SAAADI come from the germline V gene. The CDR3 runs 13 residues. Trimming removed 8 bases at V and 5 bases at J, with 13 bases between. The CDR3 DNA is TGCGCCAGCGGGGAGGACTACAACAATGAGCAGTTCTTC. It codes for CASGEDYNNEQFF.

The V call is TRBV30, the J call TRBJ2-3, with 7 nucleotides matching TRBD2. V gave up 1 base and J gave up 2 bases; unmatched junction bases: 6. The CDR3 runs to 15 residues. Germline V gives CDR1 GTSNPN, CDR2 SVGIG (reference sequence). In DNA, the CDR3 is TGTGCCTGGAGTGGCTGGCGGGGGATCACAGATACGCAGTATTTT. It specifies CAWSGWRGITDTQYF.

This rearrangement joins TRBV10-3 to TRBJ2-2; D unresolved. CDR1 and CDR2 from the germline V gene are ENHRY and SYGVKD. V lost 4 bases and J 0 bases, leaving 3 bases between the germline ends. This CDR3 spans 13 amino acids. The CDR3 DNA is TGTGCCATCAGTGGATCGAACACCGGGGAGCTGTTTTTT. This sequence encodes CAISGSNTGELFF.

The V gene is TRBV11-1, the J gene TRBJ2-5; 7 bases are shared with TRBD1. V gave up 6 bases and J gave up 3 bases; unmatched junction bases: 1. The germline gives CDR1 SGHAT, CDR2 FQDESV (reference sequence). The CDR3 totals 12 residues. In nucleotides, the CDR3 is TGTGCCAGCAGTGGACAGGAAGAGACCCAGTACTTC. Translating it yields CASSGQEETQYF.

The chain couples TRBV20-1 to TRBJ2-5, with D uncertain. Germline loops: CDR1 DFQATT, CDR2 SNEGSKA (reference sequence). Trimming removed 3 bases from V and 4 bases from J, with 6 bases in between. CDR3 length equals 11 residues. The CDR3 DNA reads TGCAGTGCTAGGGGGATAGAGACCCAGTACTTC. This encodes CSARGIETQYF.

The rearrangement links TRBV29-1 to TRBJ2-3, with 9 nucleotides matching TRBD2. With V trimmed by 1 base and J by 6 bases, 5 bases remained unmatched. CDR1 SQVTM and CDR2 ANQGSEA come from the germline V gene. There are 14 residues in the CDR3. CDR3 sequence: CSVEAGGGADTQYF. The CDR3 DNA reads TGCAGCGTTGAAGCAGGCGGGGGGGCCGATACGCAGTATTTT.

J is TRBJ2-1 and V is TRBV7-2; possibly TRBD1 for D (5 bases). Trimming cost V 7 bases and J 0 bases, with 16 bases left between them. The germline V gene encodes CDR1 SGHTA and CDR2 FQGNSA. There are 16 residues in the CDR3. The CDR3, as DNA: TGTGCCAGCACCCCCCGGGCAGGGTTCTCCTACAATGAGCAGTTCTTC. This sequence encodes CASTPRAGFSYNEQFF.

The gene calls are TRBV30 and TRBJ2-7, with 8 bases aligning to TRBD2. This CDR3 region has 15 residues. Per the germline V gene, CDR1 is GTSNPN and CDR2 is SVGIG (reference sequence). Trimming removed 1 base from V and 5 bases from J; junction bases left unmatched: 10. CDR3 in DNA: TGTGCCTGGAGTGCAGGAGCGGGGGCGTTTGACGAGCAGTACTTC. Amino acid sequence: CAWSAGAGAFDEQYF.

The CDR3 DNA sequence: TGTGCCAGCAGCTTAGACAGGGGAGGGACTGAAGCTTTCTTT. Residues: CASSLDRGGTEAFF. The V and J genes are TRBV7-6 and TRBJ1-1; 7 bases agree with TRBD1. Germline CDR1 is SGHVS and CDR2 is FNYEAQ. The length of the CDR3 is 14 residues. V was pared by 1 base and J by 5 bases, with 4 bases of the junction left unmatched.

CDR3 DNA: TGCGCCAGCAGCTTGTATAAGGGGTCAGATACGCAGTATTTT. Protein product: CASSLYKGSDTQYF. The rearrangement uses TRBV5-1 and TRBJ2-3, with D perhaps matching TRBD1 (5 bases). V gave up 1 base and J gave up 4 bases, with 10 bases separating them. Looked up from germline, CDR1 is SGHRS and CDR2 is YFSETQ. This CDR3 has 14 amino acids. The whole variable domain, remainder taken from reference TRBV5-1 and TRBJ2-3, is KAGVTQTPRYLIKTRGQQVTLSCSPISGHRSVSWYQQTPGQGLQFLFEYFSETQRNKGNFPGRFSGRQFSNSRSEMNVSTLELGDSALYLCASSLYKGSDTQYFGPGTRLTVL.

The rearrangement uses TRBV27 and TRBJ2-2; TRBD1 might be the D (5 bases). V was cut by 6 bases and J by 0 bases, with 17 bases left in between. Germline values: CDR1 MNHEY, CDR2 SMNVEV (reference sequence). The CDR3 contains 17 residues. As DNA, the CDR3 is TGTGCCAGCAGCCCGGCCAGGGCACTGACGAACACCGGGGAGCTGTTTTTT. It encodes CASSPARALTNTGELFF.

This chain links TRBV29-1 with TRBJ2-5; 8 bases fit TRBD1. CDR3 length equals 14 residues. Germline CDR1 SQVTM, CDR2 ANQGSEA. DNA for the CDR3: TGCAGTGGACTTGACAGGGGTAACGGAGAGACCCAGTACTTC. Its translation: CSGLDRGNGETQYF. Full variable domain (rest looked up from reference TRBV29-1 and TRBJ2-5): SAVISQKPSRDICQRGTSLTIQCQVDSQVTMMFWYRQQPGQSLTLIATANQGSEATYESGFVIDKFPISRPNLTFSTLTVSNMSPEDSSIYLCSGLDRGNGETQYFGPGTRLLVL.

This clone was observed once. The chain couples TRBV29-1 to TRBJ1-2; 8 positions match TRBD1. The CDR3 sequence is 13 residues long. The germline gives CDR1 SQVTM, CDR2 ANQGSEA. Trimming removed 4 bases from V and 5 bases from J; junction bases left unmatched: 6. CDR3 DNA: TGCAGCGTTGCGGACAGGGTTTGGTATGGCTACACCTTC. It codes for CSVADRVWYGYTF. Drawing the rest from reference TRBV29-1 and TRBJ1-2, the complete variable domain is SAVISQKPSRDICQRGTSLTIQCQVDSQVTMMFWYRQQPGQSLTLIATANQGSEATYESGFVIDKFPISRPNLTFSTLTVSNMSPEDSSIYLCSVADRVWYGYTFGSGTRLTVV.

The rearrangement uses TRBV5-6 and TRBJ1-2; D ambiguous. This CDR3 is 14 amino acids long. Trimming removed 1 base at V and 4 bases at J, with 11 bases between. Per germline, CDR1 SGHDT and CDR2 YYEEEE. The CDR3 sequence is CASSLNGRGYGYTF. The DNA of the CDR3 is TGTGCCAGCAGCTTGAACGGTCGGGGCTATGGCTACACCTTC.

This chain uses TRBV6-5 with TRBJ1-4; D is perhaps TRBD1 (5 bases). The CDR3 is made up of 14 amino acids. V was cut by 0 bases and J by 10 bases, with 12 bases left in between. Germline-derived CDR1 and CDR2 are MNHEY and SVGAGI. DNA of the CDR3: TGTGCCAGCAGTTACTCGGGGCTTACCCCAAAACTGTTTTTT. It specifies CASSYSGLTPKLFF.